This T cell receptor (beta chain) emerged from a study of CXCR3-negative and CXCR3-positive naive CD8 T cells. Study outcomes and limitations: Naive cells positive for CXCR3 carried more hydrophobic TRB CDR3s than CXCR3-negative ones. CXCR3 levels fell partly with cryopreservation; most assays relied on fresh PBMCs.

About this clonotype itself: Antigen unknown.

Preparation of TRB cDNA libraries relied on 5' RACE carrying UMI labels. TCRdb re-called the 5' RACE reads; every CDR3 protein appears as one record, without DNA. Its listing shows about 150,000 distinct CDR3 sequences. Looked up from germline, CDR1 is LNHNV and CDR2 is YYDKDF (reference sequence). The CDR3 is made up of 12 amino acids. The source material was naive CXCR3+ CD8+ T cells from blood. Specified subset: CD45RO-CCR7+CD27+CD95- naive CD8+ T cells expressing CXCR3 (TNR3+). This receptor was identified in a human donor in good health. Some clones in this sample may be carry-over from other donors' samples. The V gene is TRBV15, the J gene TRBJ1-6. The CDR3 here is CATSSLNSPLHF.